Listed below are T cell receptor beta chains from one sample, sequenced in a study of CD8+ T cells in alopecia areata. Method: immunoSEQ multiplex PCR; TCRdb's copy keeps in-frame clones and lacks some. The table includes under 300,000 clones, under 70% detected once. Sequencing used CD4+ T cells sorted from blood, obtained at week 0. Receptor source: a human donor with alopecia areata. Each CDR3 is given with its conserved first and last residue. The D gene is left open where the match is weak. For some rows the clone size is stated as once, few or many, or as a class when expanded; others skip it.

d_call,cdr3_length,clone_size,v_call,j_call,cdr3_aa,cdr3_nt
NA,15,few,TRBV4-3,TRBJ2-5,CASSQESRGSETQYF,TGCGCCAGCAGCCAAGAGTCTCGGGGTTCAGAGACCCAGTACTTC
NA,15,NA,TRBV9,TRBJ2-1,CASSVAGGSYNEQFF,TGTGCCAGCAGCGTAGCCGGGGGCTCCTACAATGAGCAGTTCTTC
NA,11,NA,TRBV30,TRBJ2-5,CAWSVLETQYF,TGTGCCTGGAGTGTTCTGGAGACCCAGTACTTC
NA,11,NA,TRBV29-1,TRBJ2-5,CSVGPQETQYF,TGCAGCGTTGGGCCACAAGAGACCCAGTACTTC
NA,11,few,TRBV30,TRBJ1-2,CAWSQGSGYTF,TGTGCCTGGAGCCAGGGAAGTGGCTACACCTTC
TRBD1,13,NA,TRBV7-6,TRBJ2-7,CASSLDRGYEQYF,TGTGCCAGCAGCTTAGACAGGGGCTACGAGCAGTACTTC
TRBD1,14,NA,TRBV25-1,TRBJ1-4,CASSKGDSPGKLFF,TGTGCCAGCAGCAAAGGGGACAGCCCGGGGAAACTGTTTTTT
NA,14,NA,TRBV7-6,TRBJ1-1,CASSTSPVGGEAFF,TGTGCCAGCAGCACCTCCCCGGTAGGAGGGGAAGCTTTCTTT
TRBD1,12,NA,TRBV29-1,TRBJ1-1,CSVGGQECEAFF,TGCAGCGTTGGAGGACAGGAGTGTGAAGCTTTCTTT
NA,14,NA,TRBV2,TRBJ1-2,CASRGSSLNYGYTF,TGTGCCAGCAGGGGGTCGAGTCTCAACTATGGCTACACCTTC
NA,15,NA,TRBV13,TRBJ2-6,CASSEERAGANVLTF,TGTGCCAGCAGCGAAGAACGGGCTGGGGCCAACGTCCTGACTTTC
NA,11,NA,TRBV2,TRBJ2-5,CASSISGTQYF,TGTGCCAGCAGCATTTCAGGGACTCAGTACTTC
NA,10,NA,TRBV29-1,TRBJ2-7,CSVVIVKQYF,TGCAGCGTTGTAATTGTCAAGCAGTACTTC
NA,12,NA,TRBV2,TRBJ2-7,CASSFSSYEQYF,TGTGCCAGCAGTTTTAGCTCCTACGAGCAGTACTTC
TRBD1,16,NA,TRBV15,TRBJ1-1,CATSRAWDRVDTEAFF,TGTGCCACCAGCAGAGCATGGGACAGGGTTGACACTGAAGCTTTCTTT
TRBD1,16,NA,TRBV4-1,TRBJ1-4,CASSQPGQRDNEKLFF,TGCGCCAGCAGCCAACCGGGACAGCGGGACAATGAAAAACTGTTTTTT
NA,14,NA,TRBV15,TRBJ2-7,CATSRDDGPYEQYF,TGTGCCACCAGCAGAGATGATGGGCCCTACGAGCAGTACTTC
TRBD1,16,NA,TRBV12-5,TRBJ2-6,CASGETGGASSNVLTF,TGTGCTAGTGGGGAAACAGGGGGCGCTAGTTCCAACGTCCTGACTTTC
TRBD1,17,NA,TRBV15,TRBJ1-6,CATSRDRQGSYNSPLHF,TGTGCCACCAGCAGAGATCGACAGGGTAGCTATAATTCACCCCTCCACTTT
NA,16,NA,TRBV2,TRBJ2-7,CASSEAWAANYLEQYF,TGTGCCAGCAGTGAAGCATGGGCGGCAAATTACCTGGAGCAGTACTTC
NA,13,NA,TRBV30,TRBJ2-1,CAWGTDSYNEQFF,TGTGCCTGGGGGACTGACTCCTACAATGAGCAGTTCTTC
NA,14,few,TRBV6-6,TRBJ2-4,CASSNDIIKNIQYF,TGTGCCAGCAGTAACGACATCATTAAAAACATTCAGTACTTC
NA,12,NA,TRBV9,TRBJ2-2,CASSLMDGELFF,TGTGCCAGCAGCCTGATGGACGGGGAGCTGTTTTTT
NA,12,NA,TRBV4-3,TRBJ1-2,CASSTRGTGYTF,TGCGCCAGCAGCACCAGGGGAACTGGCTACACCTTC
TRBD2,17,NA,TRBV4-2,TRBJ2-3,CASSQEFAGGPGDTQYF,TGTGCCAGCAGCCAAGAATTCGCGGGGGGGCCGGGAGATACGCAGTATTTT
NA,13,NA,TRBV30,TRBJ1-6,CAWSVKGGSPLHF,TGTGCCTGGAGTGTCAAGGGGGGATCACCCCTCCACTTT
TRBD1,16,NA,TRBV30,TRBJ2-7,CAWSVKGGAGLYEQYF,TGTGCCTGGAGTGTAAAAGGGGGCGCAGGCCTTTACGAGCAGTACTTC
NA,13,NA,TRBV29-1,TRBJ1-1,CSVEGQGRIEAFF,TGCAGCGTTGAAGGTCAGGGAAGGATTGAAGCTTTCTTT
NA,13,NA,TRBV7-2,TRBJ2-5,CASSSQGQETQYF,TGTGCCAGCAGTTCACAGGGCCAAGAGACCCAGTACTTC
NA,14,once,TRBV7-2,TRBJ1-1,CASSSAGVNTEAFF,TGTGCCAGCAGCTCCGCAGGGGTGAACACTGAAGCTTTCTTT
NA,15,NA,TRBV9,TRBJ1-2,CASSGLTLQGYGYTF,TGTGCCAGCAGCGGGTTAACTCTTCAGGGCTATGGCTACACCTTC
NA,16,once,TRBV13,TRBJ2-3,CASSRSGRAITDTQYF,TGTGCCAGCAGCCGCTCGGGCAGAGCGATCACAGATACGCAGTATTTT
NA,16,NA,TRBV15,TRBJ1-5,CATSRDHRGRNQPQHF,TGTGCCACCAGCAGAGATCATAGAGGGAGGAATCAGCCCCAGCATTTT
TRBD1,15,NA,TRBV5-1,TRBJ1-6,CASSTWTGVSSPLHF,TGCGCCAGCAGCACATGGACAGGGGTCAGTTCACCCCTCCACTTT
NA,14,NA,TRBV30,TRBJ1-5,CAWSVGGARQPQHF,TGTGCCTGGAGTGTTGGAGGGGCGAGGCAGCCCCAGCATTTT
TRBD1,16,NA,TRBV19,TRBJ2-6,CASSITTGVGANVLTF,TGTGCCAGTAGTATTACCACAGGGGTTGGGGCCAACGTCCTGACTTTC
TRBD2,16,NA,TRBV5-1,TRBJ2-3,CASSVAGGGVTDTQYF,TGCGCCAGCAGCGTAGCAGGCGGGGGGGTCACAGATACGCAGTATTTT
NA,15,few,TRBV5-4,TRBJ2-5,CASSLVGREAETQYF,TGTGCCAGCAGCTTGGTCGGCAGGGAGGCAGAGACCCAGTACTTC
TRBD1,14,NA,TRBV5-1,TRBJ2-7,CASSQTGSSYEQYF,TGCGCCAGCAGCCAGACAGGGAGCTCCTACGAGCAGTACTTC
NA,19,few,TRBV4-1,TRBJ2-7,CASSHPGRGPQHVSYEQYF,TGCGCCAGCAGCCACCCCGGGCGTGGGCCCCAACACGTCTCCTACGAGCAGTACTTC
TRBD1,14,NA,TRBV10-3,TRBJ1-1,CAIRAGQTNTEAFF,TGTGCCATCAGGGCGGGACAGACGAACACTGAAGCTTTCTTT
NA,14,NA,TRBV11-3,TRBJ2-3,CASSARELADTQYF,TGTGCCAGCAGCGCCCGGGAGTTGGCAGATACGCAGTATTTT
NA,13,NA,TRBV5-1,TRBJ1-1,CASSLRGASEAFF,TGCGCCAGCAGCTTACGGGGCGCCAGTGAAGCTTTCTTT
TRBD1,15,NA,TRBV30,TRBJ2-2,CAWSPGQGNTGELFF,TGTGCCTGGAGTCCGGGACAGGGGAACACCGGGGAGCTGTTTTTT
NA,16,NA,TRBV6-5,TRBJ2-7,CASSYSRLALSYEQYF,TGTGCCAGCAGTTACTCGAGGCTAGCTCTCTCCTACGAGCAGTACTTC
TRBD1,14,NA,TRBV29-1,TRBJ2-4,CSFRDSLAKNIQYF,TGCAGCTTCCGGGACAGCTTAGCCAAAAACATTCAGTACTTC
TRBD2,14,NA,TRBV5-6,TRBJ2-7,CASSLAGGPHEQYF,TGTGCCAGCAGCTTGGCGGGGGGGCCCCACGAGCAGTACTTC
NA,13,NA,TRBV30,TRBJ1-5,CAWSGGHNQPQHF,TGTGCCTGGAGTGGCGGGCACAATCAGCCCCAGCATTTT
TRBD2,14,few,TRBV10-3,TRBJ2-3,CAIQASGAEDTQYF,TGTGCCATCCAGGCTAGCGGGGCGGAAGATACGCAGTATTTT
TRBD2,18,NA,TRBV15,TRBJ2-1,CATSRGGGILLLYNEQFF,TGTGCCACCAGCAGAGGGGGAGGGATCCTACTACTCTACAATGAGCAGTTCTTC
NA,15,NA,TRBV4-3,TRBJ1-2,CASSQDVWGSGGYTF,TGCGCCAGCAGCCAAGATGTATGGGGGTCGGGTGGCTACACCTTC
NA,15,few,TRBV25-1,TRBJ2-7,CASSEEGPKTYEQYF,TGTGCCAGCAGTGAAGAGGGGCCTAAGACCTACGAGCAGTACTTC
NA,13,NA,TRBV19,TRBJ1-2,CASSIRDGYGYTF,TGTGCCAGTAGTATACGGGACGGCTATGGCTACACCTTC